This TCR beta chain came from a study of control samples from healthy donors and cancer patients (dated by TCRdb to 2018 to 2021). Libraries were prepared through the immunoSEQ multiplex PCR assay. Entries here come from immuneACCESS through TCRdb and include only in-frame sequences with V and J called. Some clones fail to appear in such tables; in the studies checked, an unresolved V gene covers under half of the shortfall, and the cause of the remainder is unknown. The sample includes 130,000 or so clones, with around 89% observed a single time. Together, the top ten hold 30% to 40% of the sample. As concerns this clone: Its antigen remains unidentified. No much larger clonotype is one base removed from it; base qualities were not supplied.

V and J are trimmed by 2 bases and 4 bases, and the gene matches miss 7 bases of the junction. The CDR3, cysteine through phenylalanine, is 17 amino acids long. The kept DNA is CDR3 alone, 51 bases in frame from the first base. Taken from the germline V gene, the CDR1 and CDR2 loops are SGDLS and YYNGEE. Here the chain combines TRBV9 and TRBJ2-3, and TRBD2 matches 13 of the central bases. This clonotype originated in a man over 45 in good health. Sequenced: blood. The nucleotide sequence is TGTGCCAGCAGCGTTCGTCGACTAGCGGGGGGAGCAGATACGCAGTATTTT. Protein translation: CASSVRRLAGGADTQYF.